This T cell receptor beta chain was sequenced during a study of cytomegalovirus exposure and HLA in healthy donors. Study outcomes and limitations: In an earlier analysis, most TCR beta V segments were productive about 87% or about 30% of the time.

CDR1 and CDR2 (germline): SGHTA, FQGNSA. V shed 3 bases, J shed 6 bases, and the junction held 5 bases outside the gene matches. The length of the CDR3 is 15 residues. Comment on this clone: Antigen: not known.

The study ran its PCR with 60 Vbeta and 13 Jbeta primers. Assay used: immunoSEQ multiplex PCR; TCRdb lists only in-frame clones, some missing. The table shows about 82,000 clones, with roughly four fifths occurring only once. The chain has TRBV7-2 and TRBJ2-2, with TRBD1 matching 9 bases. The sequenced material came from PBMCs. The TCR was taken from a human donor in good health. In DNA, the CDR3 is TGTGCCAGCAGCTTCGGGACAGGGTACTCCGGGGAGCTGTTTTTT. It specifies CASSFGTGYSGELFF.